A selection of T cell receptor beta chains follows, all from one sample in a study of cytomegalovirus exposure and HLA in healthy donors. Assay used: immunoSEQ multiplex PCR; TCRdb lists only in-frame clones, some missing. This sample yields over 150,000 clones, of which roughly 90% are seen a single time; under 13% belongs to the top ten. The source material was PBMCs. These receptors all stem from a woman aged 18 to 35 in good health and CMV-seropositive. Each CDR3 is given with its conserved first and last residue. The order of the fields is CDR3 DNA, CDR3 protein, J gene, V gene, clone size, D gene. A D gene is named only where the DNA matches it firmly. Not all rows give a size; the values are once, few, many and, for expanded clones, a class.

cdr3_nt: TGTGCCAGCAGTTTAGGCTCCGGGATTGGAAACACCATATATTTT
cdr3_aa: CASSLGSGIGNTIYF
j_call: TRBJ1-3
v_call: TRBV27
clone_size: .
d_call: .

cdr3_nt: TGCGCCAGCAGCCGGATGGGGACAATCCAAGAGACCCAGTACTTC
cdr3_aa: CASSRMGTIQETQYF
j_call: TRBJ2-5
v_call: TRBV5-1
clone_size: .
d_call: .

cdr3_nt: TGTGCCAGCTCACCACGGGCGGGGGCCATCGACGAGCAGTACTTC
cdr3_aa: CASSPRAGAIDEQYF
j_call: TRBJ2-7
v_call: TRBV18
clone_size: .
d_call: .

cdr3_nt: TGTGCCTGGAGTTTAGTGGATGAGCAGTTCTTC
cdr3_aa: CAWSLVDEQFF
j_call: TRBJ2-1
v_call: TRBV30
clone_size: .
d_call: .

cdr3_nt: TGTGCCAGCAGTCGACTAGCGGGAACCGGGGAGCTGTTTTTT
cdr3_aa: CASSRLAGTGELFF
j_call: TRBJ2-2
v_call: TRBV2
clone_size: .
d_call: TRBD2

cdr3_nt: TGCAGTGCTAGATTTAGAGAGACCCAGTACTTC
cdr3_aa: CSARFRETQYF
j_call: TRBJ2-5
v_call: TRBV20-1
clone_size: .
d_call: .

cdr3_nt: TGCGCCAGCAGCCAAGATGGCGGGGATAGCTCCTACGAGCAGTACTTC
cdr3_aa: CASSQDGGDSSYEQYF
j_call: TRBJ2-7
v_call: TRBV4-3
clone_size: once
d_call: .

cdr3_nt: TGTGCCAGCAGTGACTCGACTAGCACAGATACGCAGTATTTT
cdr3_aa: CASSDSTSTDTQYF
j_call: TRBJ2-3
v_call: TRBV6-4
clone_size: few
d_call: .

cdr3_nt: TGTGCCAGCAGCGAATTGACAGGTTCCACTGAAGCTTTCTTT
cdr3_aa: CASSELTGSTEAFF
j_call: TRBJ1-1
v_call: TRBV4-2
clone_size: .
d_call: .

cdr3_nt: TGTGCCAGCTTACAGCCGGGACTCGCGCTGGATACGCAGTATTTT
cdr3_aa: CASLQPGLALDTQYF
j_call: TRBJ2-3
v_call: TRBV28
clone_size: .
d_call: .

cdr3_nt: TGTGCCAGCAGCCCCAGGGACAGGGTCTTCGTTGTGGATGGCTACACCTTC
cdr3_aa: CASSPRDRVFVVDGYTF
j_call: TRBJ1-2
v_call: TRBV13
clone_size: .
d_call: TRBD1

cdr3_nt: TGTGCCAGCAGCTTCGGGACAGGGATCTTCGGCTACACCTTC
cdr3_aa: CASSFGTGIFGYTF
j_call: TRBJ1-2
v_call: TRBV11-2
clone_size: few
d_call: TRBD1

cdr3_nt: TGTGCCAGCAGTTCCCCGCTAGCGGGAGGGCCCGGTGAGCAGTTCTTC
cdr3_aa: CASSSPLAGGPGEQFF
j_call: TRBJ2-1
v_call: TRBV28
clone_size: .
d_call: TRBD2

cdr3_nt: TGTGCCAGCAGCTTGGGGGGCAGCATTGAAGCTTTCTTT
cdr3_aa: CASSLGGSIEAFF
j_call: TRBJ1-1
v_call: TRBV5-6
clone_size: .
d_call: .

cdr3_nt: TGTGCTAGTGGTTTGAGTCTAGCGGGAGTCTTCCCCGGGGAGCTGTTTTTT
cdr3_aa: CASGLSLAGVFPGELFF
j_call: TRBJ2-2
v_call: TRBV12-5
clone_size: .
d_call: TRBD2

cdr3_nt: TGCAGCGTTGCTCGTAGTGGCCCCCCGGGGGAGACCCAGTACTTC
cdr3_aa: CSVARSGPPGETQYF
j_call: TRBJ2-5
v_call: TRBV29-1
clone_size: .
d_call: .

cdr3_nt: TGTGCCAGCAGCTTACCGGGACAGGGTAACGAGCAGTACTTC
cdr3_aa: CASSLPGQGNEQYF
j_call: TRBJ2-7
v_call: TRBV7-9
clone_size: .
d_call: TRBD1

cdr3_nt: TGTGCCAGCAGCTTGGTGTATAGCAATCAGCCCCAGCATTTT
cdr3_aa: CASSLVYSNQPQHF
j_call: TRBJ1-5
v_call: TRBV5-5
clone_size: .
d_call: .

cdr3_nt: TGTGCCAGCAGCCTACAGGGGGCCACTGAAGCTTTCTTT
cdr3_aa: CASSLQGATEAFF
j_call: TRBJ1-1
v_call: TRBV5-4
clone_size: .
d_call: TRBD1

cdr3_nt: TGTGCCAGCAGTGGAGAGAGAGGACAGCCCTACAATGAGCAGTTCTTC
cdr3_aa: CASSGERGQPYNEQFF
j_call: TRBJ2-1
v_call: TRBV25-1
clone_size: .
d_call: .

cdr3_nt: TGTGCCAGCAGTTCATGGGAGGGCCAGTTGAAGGTTTCAGATACGCAGTATTTT
cdr3_aa: CASSSWEGQLKVSDTQYF
j_call: TRBJ2-3
v_call: TRBV28
clone_size: .
d_call: TRBD2

cdr3_nt: TGTGCCAGCAGCTTAGGACAGGGATCGACTGAAGCTTTCTTT
cdr3_aa: CASSLGQGSTEAFF
j_call: TRBJ1-1
v_call: TRBV7-9
clone_size: few
d_call: TRBD1

cdr3_nt: TGTGCCATCAGTGAGGCGGACATTCAAGGCTACACCTTC
cdr3_aa: CAISEADIQGYTF
j_call: TRBJ1-2
v_call: TRBV10-3
clone_size: .
d_call: .

cdr3_nt: TGTGCCAGCACGGGGACAGTCTATGGCTACACCTTC
cdr3_aa: CASTGTVYGYTF
j_call: TRBJ1-2
v_call: TRBV28
clone_size: .
d_call: TRBD1